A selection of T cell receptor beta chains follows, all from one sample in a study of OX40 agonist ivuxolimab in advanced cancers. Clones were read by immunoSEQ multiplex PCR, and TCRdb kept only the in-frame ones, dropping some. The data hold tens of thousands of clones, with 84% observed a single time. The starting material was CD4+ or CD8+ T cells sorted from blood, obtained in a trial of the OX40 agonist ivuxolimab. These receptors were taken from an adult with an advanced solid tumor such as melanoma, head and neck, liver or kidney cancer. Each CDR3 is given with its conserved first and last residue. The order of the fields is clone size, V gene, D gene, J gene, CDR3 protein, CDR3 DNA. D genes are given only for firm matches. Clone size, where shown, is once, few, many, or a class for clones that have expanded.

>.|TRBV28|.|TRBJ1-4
CASRYPGRPNEKLFF
TGTGCCAGCAGATACCCGGGACGGCCTAATGAAAAACTGTTTTTT
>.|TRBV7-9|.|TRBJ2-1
CASSAGGSSYNEQFF
TGTGCCAGCAGCGCCGGGGGCAGCTCCTACAATGAGCAGTTCTTC
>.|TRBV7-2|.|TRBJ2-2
CASSRLTTGELFF
TGTGCCAGCAGCCGTCTCACTACCGGGGAGCTGTTTTTT
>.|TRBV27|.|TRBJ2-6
CASMQGAGANVLTF
TGTGCCAGCATGCAGGGTGCAGGGGCCAACGTCCTGACTTTC
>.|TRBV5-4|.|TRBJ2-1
CASSSPPTGAYNEQFF
TGTGCCAGCAGCTCCCCCCCGACTGGAGCCTACAATGAGCAGTTCTTC
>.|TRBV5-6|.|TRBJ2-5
CASSFSGKEETQYF
TGTGCCAGCAGCTTTTCCGGGAAGGAGGAGACCCAGTACTTC
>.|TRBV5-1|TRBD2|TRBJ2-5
CASSPGGTQETQYF
TGCGCCAGCAGCCCGGGAGGGACTCAAGAGACCCAGTACTTC
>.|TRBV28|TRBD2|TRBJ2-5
CASSFERGGETQYF
TGTGCCAGCAGTTTCGAGCGGGGAGGGGAGACCCAGTACTTC
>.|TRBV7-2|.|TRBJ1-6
CASSLARQRSSPLHF
TGTGCCAGCAGCTTAGCGAGACAGCGAAGTTCACCCCTCCACTTT
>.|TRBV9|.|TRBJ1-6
CASTLGGTTYNSPLHF
TGTGCCAGCACCCTCGGAGGGACTACCTATAATTCACCCCTCCACTTT
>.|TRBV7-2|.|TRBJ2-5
CASSQGIQETQYF
TGTGCCAGCAGCCAGGGGATCCAAGAGACCCAGTACTTC
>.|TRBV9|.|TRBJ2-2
CASSVRGFPTGELFF
TGTGCCAGCAGCGTAAGGGGGTTCCCCACCGGGGAGCTGTTTTTT
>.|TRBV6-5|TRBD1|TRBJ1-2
CASSAQGATGYTF
TGTGCCAGCAGTGCACAGGGGGCGACTGGCTACACCTTC
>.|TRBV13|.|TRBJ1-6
CASSPGAGSSPLHF
TGTGCCAGCAGCCCCGGGGCTGGGAGTTCACCCCTCCACTTT
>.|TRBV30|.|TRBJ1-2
CAWSAYTGPTNYGYTF
TGTGCCTGGAGTGCTTATACAGGCCCCACTAACTATGGCTACACCTTC
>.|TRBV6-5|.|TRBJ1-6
CASSYSGAGSGSPLHF
TGTGCCAGCAGTTACAGTGGCGCAGGGTCGGGATCACCCCTCCACTTT
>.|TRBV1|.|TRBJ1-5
CTSSHSGQVFQPQHF
TGCACCAGCAGCCATTCCGGACAGGTCTTTCAGCCCCAGCATTTT
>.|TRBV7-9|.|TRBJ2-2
CASESGTGELFF
TGTGCCAGCGAATCGGGTACCGGGGAGCTGTTTTTT
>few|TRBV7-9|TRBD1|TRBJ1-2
CASSPRTGWRGYTF
TGTGCCAGCAGCCCACGGACAGGGTGGAGGGGCTACACCTTC
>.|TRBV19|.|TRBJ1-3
CASTSMRGPSSGNTIYF
TGTGCCAGTACCAGTATGCGGGGGCCTAGCTCTGGAAACACCATATATTTT
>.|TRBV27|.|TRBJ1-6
CASSTGTNNSPLHF
TGTGCCAGCAGCACCGGGACCAACAATTCACCCCTCCACTTT
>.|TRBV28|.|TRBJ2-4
CASRGNNKNIQYF
TGTGCCAGCCGGGGGAACAACAAAAACATTCAGTACTTC
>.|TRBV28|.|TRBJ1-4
CASGITASGEKLFF
TGTGCCAGCGGGATAACAGCGTCGGGTGAAAAACTGTTTTTT
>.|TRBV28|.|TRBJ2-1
CASRGPGGVQFF
TGTGCCAGCCGAGGGCCAGGAGGGGTGCAGTTCTTC
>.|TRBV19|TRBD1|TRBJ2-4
CASSYPTGSKNIQYF
TGTGCCAGTAGCTACCCGACAGGGTCCAAAAACATTCAGTACTTC
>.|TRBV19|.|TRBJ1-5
CASSILLAHQPQHF
TGTGCCAGTAGTATCCTCCTAGCCCATCAGCCCCAGCATTTT
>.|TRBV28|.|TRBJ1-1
CASSPPTTNTEAFF
TGTGCCAGCAGTCCCCCCACCACAAACACTGAAGCTTTCTTT
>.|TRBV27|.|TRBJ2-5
CASSQPHPDRSLETQYF
TGTGCCAGCAGTCAACCCCATCCGGACAGAAGTTTGGAGACCCAGTACTTC
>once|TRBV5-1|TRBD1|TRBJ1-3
CASTQQGAYGNTIYF
TGCGCCAGCACCCAACAGGGGGCATATGGAAACACCATATATTTT
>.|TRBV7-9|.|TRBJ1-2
CASSHPSGDHNYGYTF
TGTGCCAGCAGCCACCCCTCAGGGGACCATAACTATGGCTACACCTTC
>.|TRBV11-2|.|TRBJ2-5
CASSSSPGETQYF
TGTGCCAGCAGCTCCTCTCCTGGGGAGACCCAGTACTTC
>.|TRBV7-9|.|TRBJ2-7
CASTLRTGTRAYEQYF
TGTGCCAGCACCCTTAGGACCGGGACAAGAGCTTACGAGCAGTACTTC
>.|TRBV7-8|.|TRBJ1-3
CASSSRPGNTIYF
TGTGCCAGCAGCTCCCGACCTGGTAACACCATATATTTT
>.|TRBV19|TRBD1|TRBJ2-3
CASSPPGTAITDTQYF
TGTGCCAGTAGTCCCCCGGGGACAGCCATCACAGATACGCAGTATTTT
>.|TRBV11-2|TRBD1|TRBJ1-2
CASSLGPGGADGYTF
TGTGCCAGCAGCTTAGGCCCAGGGGGCGCGGATGGCTACACCTTC
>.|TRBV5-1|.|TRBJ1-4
CASSLVSYEKLFF
TGCGCCAGCAGCTTGGTTTCTTATGAAAAACTGTTTTTT
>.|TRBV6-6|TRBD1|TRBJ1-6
CASRSGTGVYSSPLHF
TGTGCCAGCAGGTCCGGGACAGGGGTTTACAGTTCACCCCTCCACTTT
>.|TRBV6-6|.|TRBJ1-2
CASSTRPSNYGYTF
TGTGCCAGCAGTACCAGGCCCTCTAACTATGGCTACACCTTC
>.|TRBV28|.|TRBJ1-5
CASSPRQGGRPQHF
TGTGCCAGCAGTCCACGACAAGGGGGTCGGCCCCAGCATTTT
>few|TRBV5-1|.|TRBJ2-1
CASRPDPSGSYNEQFF
TGCGCCAGCAGGCCCGACCCGAGCGGCTCCTACAATGAGCAGTTCTTC
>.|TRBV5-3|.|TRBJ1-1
CARIELYTEAFF
TGTGCCAGAATCGAGTTGTACACTGAAGCTTTCTTT
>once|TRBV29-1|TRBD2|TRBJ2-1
CSVEDREGLGQFF
TGCAGCGTTGAAGATCGGGAGGGTTTAGGGCAGTTCTTC
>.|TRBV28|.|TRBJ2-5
CASSSTVLQETQYF
TGTGCCAGCAGTTCGACAGTGCTCCAAGAGACCCAGTACTTC
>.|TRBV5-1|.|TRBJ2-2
CASSFSGQAGGSGELFF
TGCGCCAGCAGCTTTAGCGGACAGGCTGGAGGTTCCGGGGAGCTGTTTTTT
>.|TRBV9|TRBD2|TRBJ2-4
CASSAGGAKNIQYF
TGTGCCAGCAGCGCGGGGGGAGCCAAAAACATTCAGTACTTC
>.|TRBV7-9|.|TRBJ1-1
CASSQPPGTGNTEAFF
TGTGCCAGCAGCCAACCCCCGGGAACAGGAAACACTGAAGCTTTCTTT
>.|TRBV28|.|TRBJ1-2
CASSLEFLYGYTF
TGTGCCAGCAGTTTGGAGTTCTTATATGGCTACACCTTC
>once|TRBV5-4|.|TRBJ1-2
CASSLGRVNGYTF
TGTGCCAGCAGCTTGGGCAGGGTGAATGGCTACACCTTC
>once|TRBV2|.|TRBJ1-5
CASSGQINQPQHF
TGTGCCAGCAGTGGGCAGATCAATCAGCCCCAGCATTTT
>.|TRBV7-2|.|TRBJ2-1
CASSPFATTPHEQFF
TGTGCCAGCAGCCCCTTCGCCACTACCCCCCATGAGCAGTTCTTC
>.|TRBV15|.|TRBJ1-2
CATSSDLTGNGYTF
TGTGCCACCAGCAGTGATCTCACAGGGAATGGCTACACCTTC
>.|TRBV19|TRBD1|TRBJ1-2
CASSAQGVYGYTF
TGTGCCAGTAGTGCACAGGGGGTCTATGGCTACACCTTC
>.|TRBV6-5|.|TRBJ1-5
CASSYSTGSNQPQHF
TGTGCCAGCAGTTACTCGACCGGGAGCAATCAGCCCCAGCATTTT
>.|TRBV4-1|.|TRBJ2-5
CASSRPGVRETQYF
TGCGCCAGCAGCCGTCCGGGGGTGAGAGAGACCCAGTACTTC
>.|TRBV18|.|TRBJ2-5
CASSPVTGETQYF
TGTGCCAGCTCACCCGTAACGGGAGAGACCCAGTACTTC
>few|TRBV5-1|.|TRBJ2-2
CASSIGIWGRNTGELFF
TGCGCCAGCAGCATTGGTATTTGGGGACGGAACACCGGGGAGCTGTTTTTT
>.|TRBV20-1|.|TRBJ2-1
CSASLGDEQFF
TGCAGTGCTAGTCTCGGCGATGAGCAGTTCTTC
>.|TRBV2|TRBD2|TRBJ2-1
CASSEVAGRYNEQFF
TGTGCCAGCAGTGAGGTAGCGGGAAGATACAATGAGCAGTTCTTC
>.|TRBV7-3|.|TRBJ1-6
CASSLTPGNSPLHF
TGTGCCAGCAGCTTAACGCCGGGAAATTCACCCCTCCACTTT
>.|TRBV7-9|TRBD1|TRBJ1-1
CASSRNRGFTEAFF
TGTGCCAGCAGTCGAAACAGGGGTTTCACTGAAGCTTTCTTT